This TCR beta chain is drawn from a study of beta chain features in type 1 diabetes. Broader study findings: Diminished insertions and augmented deletions at VDJ junctions characterized type 1 diabetes patients. TCRB CDR3s from Type 1 diabetes patients were moderately but significantly shorter in all four CD4+ subsets.

Of the isolated RNA, all was reverse transcribed, and so the sequenced material was expressed TCRB transcripts. TCRdb's copy holds only in-frame clones and misses some; the assay was immunoSEQ multiplex PCR. The sample comprises roughly 280,000 clones, approximately 25% of which are singletons, and 0.012% rests with the top ten. This clone was counted a few times. The antigen remains undetermined. CDR3 length equals 15 residues. Germline values: CDR1 LGHNA, CDR2 YNFKEQ. V lost 4 bases to trimming and J lost 5 bases, with 15 bases between them. Sort purity for all populations was recorded as exceeding 98%.

The TCR comes from a woman in her twenties or thirties with type 1 diabetes. The chain combines TRBV4-2 with TRBJ2-1; D is perhaps TRBD2 (5 bases). Sequenced sample: naive CD4+ T cells from blood. The CDR3 reads CASSLRVASNNEQFF. The CDR3 DNA follows: TGTGCCAGCAGCCTCCGGGTAGCGTCTAACAATGAGCAGTTCTTC.